This TCR beta chain was identified during a study of vaccination and CD4 T cells after COVID-19. The Oncomine TCR Beta short-read assay sequenced DNA from cultured CD4+ T cells. One entry per CDR3 protein results from TCRdb running MiXCR on the PCR reads. Among about 17,000 distinct CDR3 sequences, around 75% were seen once, and the ten largest hold roughly a sixth. This CDR3 is 11 amino acids long. Germline CDR1 and CDR2: GTSNPN and SVGIG (reference sequence). Trimming left V 5 bases short and J 8 bases short, with 12 bases between. Documented treatment: approximately nine-day PBMC culture with coronavirus spike peptide pools or control peptides (ViraFEST assay). About this clonotype: Antigen: not known.

The chain links TRBV30 to TRBJ1-2; TRBD1 is a possible D gene (6 bases). Sequencing input: CD4+ T cells from blood, cultured in vitro. The receptor comes from a human donor who had recovered from COVID-19. CDR3 nucleotide sequence: TGTGCCTGGTCCCAAGGGGGAGGCTACACCTTC. This sequence encodes CAWSQGGGYTF.